This TCR beta chain was sequenced in a study of blood T cell repertoires in COVID-19. About the research overall: Sites in the United States, Italy and Spain provided acute and convalescent COVID-19 samples. PBMCs, B-cell-depleted T cells, or T cells were the source of the cDNA or gDNA that made up the material.

The CDR3 has 12 amino acids. Looked up from germline, CDR1 is SGHRS and CDR2 is YFSETQ. The ends lost 2 bases at V and 12 bases at J; junction bases unmatched: 2. Original analysis: By means of reference gene primer amplification, nucleated cell counts were estimated. The data were produced by immunoSEQ multiplex PCR, yet TCRdb's version contains in-frame clones alone and is incomplete. V and J calls and clone size follow that table, whereas D and trimming were derived from the DNA. This table has tens of thousands of clones, roughly 85% appearing once. The chain links TRBV5-1 to TRBJ2-1; TRBD2 matches 10 bases. The TCR comes from a human donor with active COVID-19. The donor label of this sample is uncertain. What was sequenced was peripheral blood. This CDR3 reads CASSLLAGRQFF. The CDR3 region has the DNA TGCGCCAGCAGCTTACTAGCGGGACGGCAGTTCTTC. Using reference TRBV5-1 and TRBJ2-1 for the parts outside the CDR3, the full variable domain is KAGVTQTPRYLIKTRGQQVTLSCSPISGHRSVSWYQQTPGQGLQFLFEYFSETQRNKGNFPGRFSGRQFSNSRSEMNVSTLELGDSALYLCASSLLAGRQFFGPGTRLTVL.